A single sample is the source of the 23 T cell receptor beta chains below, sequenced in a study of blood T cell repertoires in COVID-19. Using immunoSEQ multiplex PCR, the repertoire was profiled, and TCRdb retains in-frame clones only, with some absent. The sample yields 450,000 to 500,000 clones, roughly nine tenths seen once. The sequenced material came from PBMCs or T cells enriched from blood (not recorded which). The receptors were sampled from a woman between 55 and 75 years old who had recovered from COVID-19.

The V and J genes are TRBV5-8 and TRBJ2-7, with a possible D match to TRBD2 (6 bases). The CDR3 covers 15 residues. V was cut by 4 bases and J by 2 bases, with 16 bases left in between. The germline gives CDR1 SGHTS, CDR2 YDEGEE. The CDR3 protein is CASSRTWGETYEQYF. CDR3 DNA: TGTGCCAGCAGCCGAACATGGGGGGAAACCTACGAGCAGTACTTC.

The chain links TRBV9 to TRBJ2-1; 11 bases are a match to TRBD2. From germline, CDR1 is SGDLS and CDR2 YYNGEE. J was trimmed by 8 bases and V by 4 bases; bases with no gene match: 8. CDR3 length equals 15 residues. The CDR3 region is CASSPTSGEAHEQFF. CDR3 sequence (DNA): TGTGCCAGCAGCCCGACTAGCGGGGAGGCCCATGAGCAGTTCTTC.

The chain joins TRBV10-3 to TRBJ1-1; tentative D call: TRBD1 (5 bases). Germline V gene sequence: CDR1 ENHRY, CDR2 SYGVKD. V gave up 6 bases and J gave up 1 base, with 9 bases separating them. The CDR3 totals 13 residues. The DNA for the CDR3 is TGTGCCATCAGATACGGGGGGAACACTGAAGCTTTCTTT. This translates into CAIRYGGNTEAFF.

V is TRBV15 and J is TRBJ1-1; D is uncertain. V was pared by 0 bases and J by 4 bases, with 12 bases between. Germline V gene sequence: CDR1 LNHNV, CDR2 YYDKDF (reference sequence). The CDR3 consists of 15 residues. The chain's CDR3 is CATSRDRWQSTEAFF. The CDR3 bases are TGTGCCACCAGCAGAGATCGTTGGCAGTCCACTGAAGCTTTCTTT.

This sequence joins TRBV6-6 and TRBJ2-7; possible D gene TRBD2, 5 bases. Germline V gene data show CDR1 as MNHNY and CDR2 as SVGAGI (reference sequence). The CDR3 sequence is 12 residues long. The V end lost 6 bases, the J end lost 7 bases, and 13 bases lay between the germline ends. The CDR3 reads CASSRISGEQYV. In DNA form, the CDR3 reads TGTGCCAGCAGCCGGATCTCGGGGGAGCAGTACGTC.

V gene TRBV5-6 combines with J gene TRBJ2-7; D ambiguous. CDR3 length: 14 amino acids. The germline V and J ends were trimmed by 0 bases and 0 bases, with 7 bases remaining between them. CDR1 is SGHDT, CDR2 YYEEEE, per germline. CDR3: CASSLGGSSYEQYF. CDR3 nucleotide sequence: TGTGCCAGCAGCTTGGGCGGAAGCTCCTACGAGCAGTACTTC.

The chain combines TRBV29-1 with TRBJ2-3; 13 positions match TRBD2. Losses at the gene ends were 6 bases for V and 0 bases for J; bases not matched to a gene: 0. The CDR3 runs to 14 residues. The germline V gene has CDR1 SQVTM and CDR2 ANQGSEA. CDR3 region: CSVGLAGSTDTQYF. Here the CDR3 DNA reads TGCAGCGTGGGACTAGCGGGGAGCACAGATACGCAGTATTTT.

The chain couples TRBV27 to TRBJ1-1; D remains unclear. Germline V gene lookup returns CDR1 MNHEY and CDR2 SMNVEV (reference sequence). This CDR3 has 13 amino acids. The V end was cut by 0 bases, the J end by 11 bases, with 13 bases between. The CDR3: CASSLSDSLVAFF. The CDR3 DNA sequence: TGTGCCAGCAGTTTATCGGACTCTTTGGTGGCTTTCTTT.

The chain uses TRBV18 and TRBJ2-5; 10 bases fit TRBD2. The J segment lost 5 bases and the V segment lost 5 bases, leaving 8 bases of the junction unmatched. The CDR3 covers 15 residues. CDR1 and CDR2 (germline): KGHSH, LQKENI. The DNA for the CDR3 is TGTGCCAGCTCAGTAAGCACTAGCGGGGCGGAGACCCAGTACTTC. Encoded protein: CASSVSTSGAETQYF. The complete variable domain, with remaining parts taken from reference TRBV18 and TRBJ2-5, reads NAGVMQNPRHLVRRRGQEARLRCSPMKGHSHVYWYRQLPEEGLKFMVYLQKENIIDESGMPKERFSAEFPKEGPSILRIQQVVRGDSAAYFCASSVSTSGAETQYFGPGTRLLVL.

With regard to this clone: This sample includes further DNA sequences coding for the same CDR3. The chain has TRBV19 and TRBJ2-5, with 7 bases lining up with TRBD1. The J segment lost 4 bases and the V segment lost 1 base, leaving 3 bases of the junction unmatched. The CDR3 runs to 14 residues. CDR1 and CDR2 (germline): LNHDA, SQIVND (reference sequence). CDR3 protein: CASSIGGGSETQYF. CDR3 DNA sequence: TGTGCCAGTAGTATAGGAGGGGGCTCAGAGACCCAGTACTTC.

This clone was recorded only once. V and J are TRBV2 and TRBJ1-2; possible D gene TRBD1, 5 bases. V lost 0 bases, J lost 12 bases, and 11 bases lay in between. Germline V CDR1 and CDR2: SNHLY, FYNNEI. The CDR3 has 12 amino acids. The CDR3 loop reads CASSEALGGDTF. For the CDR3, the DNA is TGTGCCAGCAGTGAAGCGCTCGGGGGGGACACCTTC.

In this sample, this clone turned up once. For the CDR3, the DNA is TGTGCCTGGAGCGTAGATCAGGGTTTTGAAAAACTGTTTTTT. Protein: CAWSVDQGFEKLFF. The chain is built from TRBV30 and TRBJ1-4; D is possibly TRBD1 (5 bases). Trimming took 3 bases from V and 7 from J, leaving 15 bases between them. The germline gives CDR1 GTSNPN, CDR2 SVGIG (reference sequence). CDR3 length equals 14 residues. Drawing the rest from reference TRBV30 and TRBJ1-4, the complete variable domain is SQTIHQWPATLVQPVGSPLSLECTVEGTSNPNLYWYRQAAGRGLQLLFYSVGIGQISSEVPQNLSASRPQDRQFILSSKKLLLSDSGFYLCAWSVDQGFEKLFFGSGTQLSVL.

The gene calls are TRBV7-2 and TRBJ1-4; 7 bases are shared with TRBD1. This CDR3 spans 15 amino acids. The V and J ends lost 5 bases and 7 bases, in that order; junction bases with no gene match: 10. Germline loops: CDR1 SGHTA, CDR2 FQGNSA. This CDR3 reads CASSPRQGAGEKLFF. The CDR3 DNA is TGTGCCAGCAGCCCGCGACAGGGTGCGGGTGAAAAACTGTTTTTT.

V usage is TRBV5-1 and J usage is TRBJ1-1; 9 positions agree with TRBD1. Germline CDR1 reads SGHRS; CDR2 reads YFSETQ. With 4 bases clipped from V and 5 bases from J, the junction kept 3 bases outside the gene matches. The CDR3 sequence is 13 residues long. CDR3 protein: CASSRQGETEAFF. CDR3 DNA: TGCGCCAGCAGCCGACAGGGGGAAACTGAAGCTTTCTTT.

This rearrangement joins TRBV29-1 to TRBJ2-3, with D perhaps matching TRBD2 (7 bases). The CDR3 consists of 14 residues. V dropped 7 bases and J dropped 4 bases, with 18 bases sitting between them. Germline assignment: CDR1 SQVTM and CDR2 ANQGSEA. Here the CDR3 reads CSAGGGGWADTQYF. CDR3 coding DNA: TGCAGCGCTGGAGGGGGGGGTTGGGCAGATACGCAGTATTTT.

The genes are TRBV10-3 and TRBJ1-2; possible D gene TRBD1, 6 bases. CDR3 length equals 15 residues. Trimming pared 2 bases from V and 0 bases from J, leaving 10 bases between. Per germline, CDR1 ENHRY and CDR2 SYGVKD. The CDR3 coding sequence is TGTGCCATCAGTGAGCAACGGACAGCTAACTATGGCTACACCTTC. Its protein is CAISEQRTANYGYTF.

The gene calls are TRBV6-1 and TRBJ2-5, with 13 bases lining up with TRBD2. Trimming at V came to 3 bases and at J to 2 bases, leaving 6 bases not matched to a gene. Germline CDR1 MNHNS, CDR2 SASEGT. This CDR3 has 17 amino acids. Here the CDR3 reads CASSDFGLAGDQETQYF. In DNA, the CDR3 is TGTGCCAGCAGTGATTTTGGACTAGCGGGAGATCAAGAGACCCAGTACTTC.

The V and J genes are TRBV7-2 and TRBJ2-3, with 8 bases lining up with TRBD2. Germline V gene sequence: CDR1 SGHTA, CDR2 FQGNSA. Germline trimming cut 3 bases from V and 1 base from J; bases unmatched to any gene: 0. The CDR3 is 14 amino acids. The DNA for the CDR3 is TGTGCCAGCAGCTTCGGGGGGGGCACAGATACGCAGTATTTT. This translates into CASSFGGGTDTQYF.

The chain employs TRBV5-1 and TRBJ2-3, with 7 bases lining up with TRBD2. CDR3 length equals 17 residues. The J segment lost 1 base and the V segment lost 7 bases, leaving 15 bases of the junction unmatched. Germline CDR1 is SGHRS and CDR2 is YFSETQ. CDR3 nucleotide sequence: TGCGCCAGCTACAGCGGGGATTTGACCGGGGGCACAGATACGCAGTATTTT. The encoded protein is CASYSGDLTGGTDTQYF. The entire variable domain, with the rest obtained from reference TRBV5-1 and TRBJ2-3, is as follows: KAGVTQTPRYLIKTRGQQVTLSCSPISGHRSVSWYQQTPGQGLQFLFEYFSETQRNKGNFPGRFSGRQFSNSRSEMNVSTLELGDSALYLCASYSGDLTGGTDTQYFGPGTRLTVL.

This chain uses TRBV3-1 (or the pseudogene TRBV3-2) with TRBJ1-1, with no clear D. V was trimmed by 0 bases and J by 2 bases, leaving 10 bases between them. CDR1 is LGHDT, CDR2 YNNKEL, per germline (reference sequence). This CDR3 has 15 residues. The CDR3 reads CASSQDAAPNTEAFF. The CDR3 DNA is TGTGCCAGCAGCCAAGACGCGGCGCCAAACACTGAAGCTTTCTTT.

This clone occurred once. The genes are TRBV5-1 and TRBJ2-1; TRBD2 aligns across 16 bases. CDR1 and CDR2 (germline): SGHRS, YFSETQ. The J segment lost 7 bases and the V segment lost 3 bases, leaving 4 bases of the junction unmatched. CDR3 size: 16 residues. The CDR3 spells CASSSGLAGGRNEQFF. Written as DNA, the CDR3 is TGCGCCAGCAGCTCGGGACTAGCGGGGGGGCGGAATGAGCAGTTCTTC.

CDR3 DNA: TGTGCCAGCAGTTACTCCCCCTTAACAGGGGCTCCCTTCTATGGCTACACCTTC. Translating gives CASSYSPLTGAPFYGYTF. The rearrangement joins TRBV6-2 or TRBV6-3 to TRBJ1-2; 7 nucleotides align to TRBD1. Trimming took 0 bases from V and 4 from J; bases not matched to a gene: 14. The CDR3 loop spans 18 amino acids. The V gene's germline CDR1 is MNHEY and CDR2 SVGEGT.

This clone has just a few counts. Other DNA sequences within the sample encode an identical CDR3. The CDR3 here is CASSDSYNSPLHF. The CDR3 nucleotides are TGTGCCAGCAGTGACAGCTATAATTCACCCCTCCACTTT. The chain couples TRBV12-3 or TRBV12-4 to TRBJ1-6, with D possibly being TRBD1 (5 bases). Trimming stripped 5 bases from V and 3 bases from J, with 5 bases between. CDR3 length: 13 residues.